The clone carrying this TCR beta chain was found a few times. TCRdb's table, derived via immunoSEQ multiplex PCR, lists solely in-frame clones and lacks some. The table lists more than 65,000 clones, approximately 90% of them singletons, with around 5.8% in the top ten. The data originate from a study of blood T cell repertoires in COVID-19. CDR1 is MNHEY and CDR2 is SVGEGT in the germline V gene. Trimming removed 2 bases from V and 0 bases from J, with 11 bases in between. The CDR3 consists of 16 residues. This receptor was obtained from a woman aged 45 to 65 with acute or convalescent COVID-19. V and J are TRBV6-2 or TRBV6-3 and TRBJ2-1, with D unclear. The specimen was peripheral blood. The CDR3 sequence is CASSYRPGSSYNEQFF. The DNA for the CDR3 is TGTGCCAGCAGTTACCGGCCAGGAAGCTCCTACAATGAGCAGTTCTTC.